This is a list of T cell receptor beta chains from one sample in a study of OX40 agonist ivuxolimab in advanced cancers. TCRdb's table, derived via immunoSEQ multiplex PCR, lists solely in-frame clones and lacks some. The data contain about 36,000 clones, approximately 78% of them singletons. Sequenced here: CD4+ or CD8+ T cells sorted from blood, sampled in a trial of the OX40 agonist ivuxolimab. The receptors were gathered from an adult with an advanced solid tumor such as melanoma, head and neck, liver or kidney cancer. Both conserved end residues are part of each CDR3. Each record gives: clone size, V gene, D gene, J gene, CDR3 DNA, CDR3 protein. The D gene is left open where the match is weak. Some rows have no size entry. The others give once, few or many, or a class for an expanded clone.

>-|TRBV29-1|-|TRBJ1-2
TGCAGCGTTGAAGATAGAGGGTTGGGCTACACCTTC
CSVEDRGLGYTF
>once|TRBV7-9|-|TRBJ2-7
TGTGCCAGCAGCTACTACGGTTCCGACCAGGACGAGCAGTACTTC
CASSYYGSDQDEQYF
>-|TRBV5-8|TRBD1|TRBJ2-6
TGTGCCAGCAGTATGGGGAGACAGGGTGGGGCCAACGTCCTGACTTTC
CASSMGRQGGANVLTF
>-|TRBV28|TRBD1|TRBJ2-5
TGTGCCAGCAGTAGCTCGGACAGGGGAAGAAAGACCCAGTACTTC
CASSSSDRGRKTQYF
>few|TRBV29-1|TRBD1|TRBJ1-2
TGCAGCGTTGACAGGGGGCCGGGAGAAGGCTACACCTTC
CSVDRGPGEGYTF
>medium-sized|TRBV5-1|-|TRBJ2-2
TGCGCCAGCAGCTCTCGGAGCGGAAACACCGGGGAGCTGTTTTTT
CASSSRSGNTGELFF
>-|TRBV11-2|-|TRBJ2-3
TGTGCCAGCAGCTCTTTCTCGACCCGGCGCACAGATACGCAGTATTTT
CASSSFSTRRTDTQYF
>many|TRBV9|TRBD2|TRBJ2-1
TGTGCCAGCAGCGTTATTAGCGGGAACTACAATGAGCAGTTCTTC
CASSVISGNYNEQFF
>-|TRBV4-2|-|TRBJ2-7
TGTGCCAGCAGCGGTCCCGGTCGTAGCTCCTACGAGCAGTACTTC
CASSGPGRSSYEQYF
>-|TRBV2|TRBD1|TRBJ1-5
TGTGCCAGCAGTGGGGGACAGGGCAATCAGCCCCAGCATTTT
CASSGGQGNQPQHF
>-|TRBV2|-|TRBJ1-2
TGTGCCAGCAATTTCGGGGTCGGAGGCTATGGCTACACCTTC
CASNFGVGGYGYTF
>-|TRBV21-1|-|TRBJ2-6
TGTGCCAGTCTTGATTCGGCGGGCTCTGGGGCCAACGTCCTGACTTTC
CASLDSAGSGANVLTF
>-|TRBV19|TRBD2|TRBJ2-3
TGTGCCAGTAGTATACTAGCGGGGGGCCGGATCGGGGTGGATACGCAGTATTTT
CASSILAGGRIGVDTQYF
>-|TRBV5-1|TRBD2|TRBJ2-1
TGCGCCAGCAGCTTCCTAGCGGTATACAATGAGCAGTTCTTC
CASSFLAVYNEQFF
>-|TRBV7-9|TRBD1|TRBJ2-2
TGTGCCAGCACCCGGGACAGGGGTTCCACCGGGGAGCTGTTTTTT
CASTRDRGSTGELFF
>-|TRBV5-1|-|TRBJ1-1
TGCGCCAGCAGTTTTGCTAGCAGTCCCCTTGAAGCTTTCTTT
CASSFASSPLEAFF
>-|TRBV5-1|-|TRBJ2-2
TGCGCCAGCAGCCCCCGGGACGAGAACACCGGGGAGCTGTTTTTT
CASSPRDENTGELFF
>-|TRBV18|-|TRBJ1-4
TGTGCCAGCTCACCTGATAACGGGGAAAAACTGTTTTTT
CASSPDNGEKLFF
>-|TRBV10-3|-|TRBJ2-5
TGTGCCATCAGTGACCGGGACACCCAAGAGACCCAGTACTTC
CAISDRDTQETQYF
>-|TRBV6-6|-|TRBJ2-2
TGTGCCAGCAGTCCCTTGCGTGTCACCGGGGAGCTGTTTTTT
CASSPLRVTGELFF
>few|TRBV5-1|-|TRBJ2-7
TGCGCCAGCAGCTCCGGTACCTACGAGCAGTACTTC
CASSSGTYEQYF
>-|TRBV19|-|TRBJ1-1
TGTGCCAGTAGTCACCGGGGAGGGTTGGAGTACACTGAAGCTTTCTTT
CASSHRGGLEYTEAFF
>-|TRBV10-3|-|TRBJ2-1
TGTGCCATCGCCCGGACAGTTAACAATGAGCAGTTCTTC
CAIARTVNNEQFF
>-|TRBV6-5|-|TRBJ2-1
TGTGCCAGCTCGAAGACTGGGCTATCCTACAATGAGCAGTTCTTC
CASSKTGLSYNEQFF
>-|TRBV19|-|TRBJ2-6
TGTGCCAGTAATCGAGCAACCTACTCTGGGGCCAACGTCCTGACTTTC
CASNRATYSGANVLTF
>-|TRBV7-2|-|TRBJ2-7
TGTGCCAGCAGCTTTAGGGTCCACGAGCAGTACTTC
CASSFRVHEQYF
>-|TRBV11-2|-|TRBJ2-2
TGTGCCAGCAGAAGGCAGTACACCGGGGAGCTGTTTTTT
CASRRQYTGELFF
>-|TRBV19|-|TRBJ2-5
TGTGCCAGTAGTATATTGGGAGAGGAGACCCAGTACTTC
CASSILGEETQYF
>once|TRBV30|-|TRBJ2-5
TGTGCCTGGAGCCCCCCACCGGCGGAGACCCAGTACTTC
CAWSPPPAETQYF
>-|TRBV5-4|-|TRBJ2-5
TGTGCCAGCAGCTCCGAGGGCGAGACCCAGTACTTC
CASSSEGETQYF
>-|TRBV7-9|-|TRBJ1-1
TGTGCCAGCAGCTCCCGTGGTGGGGGGGACACTGAAGCTTTCTTT
CASSSRGGGDTEAFF
>-|TRBV6-6|TRBD1|TRBJ1-5
TGTGCCAGCAGTTACTCCGGGCAGGGGGGCCAGCCCCAGCATTTT
CASSYSGQGGQPQHF
>-|TRBV7-9|-|TRBJ1-6
TGTGCCAGCAGCTTAGAGGGGGGGCGTTGGAATTCACCCCTCCACTTT
CASSLEGGRWNSPLHF
>-|TRBV27|TRBD1|TRBJ1-1
TGTGCCAGCAGTGCCAGGGGGCTGGCTACTGAAGCTTTCTTT
CASSARGLATEAFF
>-|TRBV18|-|TRBJ1-6
TGTGCCAGCTCGGCACAGCGGAGCTCCTATAATTCACCCCTCCACTTT
CASSAQRSSYNSPLHF